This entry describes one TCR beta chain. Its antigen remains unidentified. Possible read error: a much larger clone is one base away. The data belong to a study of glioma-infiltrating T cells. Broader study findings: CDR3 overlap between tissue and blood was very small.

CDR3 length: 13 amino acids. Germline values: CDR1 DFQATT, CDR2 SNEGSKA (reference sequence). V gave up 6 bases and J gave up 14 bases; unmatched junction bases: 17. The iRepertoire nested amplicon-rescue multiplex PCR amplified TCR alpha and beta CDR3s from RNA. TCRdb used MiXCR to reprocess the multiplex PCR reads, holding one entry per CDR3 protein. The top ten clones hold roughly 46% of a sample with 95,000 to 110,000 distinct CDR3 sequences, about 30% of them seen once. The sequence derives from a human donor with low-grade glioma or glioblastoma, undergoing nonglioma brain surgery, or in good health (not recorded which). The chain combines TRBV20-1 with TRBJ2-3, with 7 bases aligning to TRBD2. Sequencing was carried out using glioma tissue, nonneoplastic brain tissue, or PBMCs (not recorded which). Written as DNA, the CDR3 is TGCAGTGCACAAACTAGCGAAGCTCCTTATTTGTATTTT. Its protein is CSAQTSEAPYLYF.